The present entry profiles one T cell receptor (beta chain) with its context. These data are taken from a study of blood T cell repertoires in COVID-19. About the research overall: Sites across the United States, Italy and Spain contributed samples from acute and convalescent COVID-19. T cells, B-cell-depleted T cells, or PBMCs supplied cDNA or gDNA.

Per the study methods: Counts of nucleated cells, estimated from reference gene primer amplification, were obtained. Data came from immunoSEQ multiplex PCR; TCRdb stores just in-frame clones and leaves some out. D and trimming come from the DNA, and the V and J calls and clone size come from that table. This repertoire shows about 24,000 clones, about four fifths found once; its top ten account for approximately 7%. This CDR3 is 13 amino acids long. Trimming stripped 0 bases from V and 4 bases from J, with 6 bases between. Germline V gives CDR1 MNHEY, CDR2 SVGAGI. This chain links TRBV6-5 with TRBJ1-2; D gene uncertain. The clonotype comes from a man in his sixties or seventies with acute or convalescent COVID-19. What was sequenced was peripheral blood. CDR3 sequence (DNA): TGTGCCAGCAGTTACTCGTGGGCCTATGGCTACACCTTC. It is translated as CASSYSWAYGYTF.